This TCR beta chain is from a study of T-cell memory formation after mild COVID-19. MiXCR, run by TCRdb on the 5' RACE reads, gives a single entry per CDR3 protein. The sample carries about 320,000 distinct CDR3 sequences, approximately 15% recorded once. This clonotype originated in a man between 18 and 29 years old who had mild COVID-19 (a few samples of this study predate the infection). Cell type and time point are not known. The sequenced sample was PBMCs or a T cell subset sorted from them (not recorded which).

The chain's CDR3 is CASRTGEGQPQHF. The CDR3 nucleotides are TGTGCCAGCAGAACAGGGGAAGGGCAGCCCCAGCATTTT. The chain uses TRBV6-2 or TRBV6-3 and TRBJ1-5; 7 positions match TRBD1. The CDR3 is 13 residues long. Germline V gives CDR1 MNHEY, CDR2 SVGEGT. V lost 6 bases and J lost 7; bases outside the gene matches: 6.